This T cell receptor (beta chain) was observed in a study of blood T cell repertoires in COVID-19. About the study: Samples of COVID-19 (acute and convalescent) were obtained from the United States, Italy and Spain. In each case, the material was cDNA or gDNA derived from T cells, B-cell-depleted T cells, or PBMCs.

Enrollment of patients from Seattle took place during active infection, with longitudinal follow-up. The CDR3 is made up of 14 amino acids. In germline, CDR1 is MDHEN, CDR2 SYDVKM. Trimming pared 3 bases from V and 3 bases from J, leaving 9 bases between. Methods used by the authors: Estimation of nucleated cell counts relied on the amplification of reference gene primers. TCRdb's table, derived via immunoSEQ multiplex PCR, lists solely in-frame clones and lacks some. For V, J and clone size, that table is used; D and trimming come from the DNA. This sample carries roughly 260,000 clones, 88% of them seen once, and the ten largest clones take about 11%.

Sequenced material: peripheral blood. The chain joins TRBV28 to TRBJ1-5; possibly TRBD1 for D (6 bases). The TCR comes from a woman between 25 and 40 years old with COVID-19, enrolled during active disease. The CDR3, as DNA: TGTGCCAGCAGTTTTGGACAGCTCAATCAGCCCCAGCATTTT. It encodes CASSFGQLNQPQHF.